Listed below are T cell receptor beta chains from one sample, sequenced in a study of OX40 agonist ivuxolimab in advanced cancers. Using immunoSEQ multiplex PCR, the repertoire was profiled, and TCRdb retains in-frame clones only, with some absent. The sample yields tens of thousands of clones, around 92% seen once. The material sequenced was CD4+ or CD8+ T cells sorted from blood, taken in a trial of the OX40 agonist ivuxolimab. All receptors derive from an adult with an advanced solid tumor such as melanoma, head and neck, liver or kidney cancer. CDR3s include the opening cysteine and the closing phenylalanine or tryptophan. A D gene is named only where the DNA matches it firmly. Clone sizes are given selectively: once, few, many, or a class where the clone is expanded.

15 | NA | NA | TRBJ2-5 | TRBV7-2 | TGTGCCAGCAGGCCCGAGGCAGGGTGGGGAGAGACCCAGTACTTC | CASRPEAGWGETQYF
15 | NA | NA | TRBJ1-5 | TRBV5-1 | TGCGCCAGCAGCTTGACAGGGAACAAAGGTCAGCCCCAGCATTTT | CASSLTGNKGQPQHF
14 | NA | NA | TRBJ1-2 | TRBV7-9 | TGTGCCAGCAGCTTAAAAACGGTAAACTATGGCTACACCTTC | CASSLKTVNYGYTF
15 | NA | TRBD2 | TRBJ2-5 | TRBV7-7 | TGTGCTAGCAGCTTGACTAGCGGAAACGGGGAGACCCAGTACTTC | CASSLTSGNGETQYF
16 | NA | TRBD1 | TRBJ2-6 | TRBV7-9 | TGTGCCAGCACCGTCGGACAGGCGCCTGGGGCCAACGTCCTGACTTTC | CASTVGQAPGANVLTF
15 | NA | TRBD2 | TRBJ2-5 | TRBV5-4 | TGTGCCAGCAGCTTCCCAGCGGGAGGGCGTGAGACCCAGTACTTC | CASSFPAGGRETQYF
17 | NA | TRBD2 | TRBJ2-2 | TRBV19 | TGTGCCAGTAGTATTAAAAGGCTAGCGGGAGGGGCCGGGGAGCTGTTTTTT | CASSIKRLAGGAGELFF
14 | NA | NA | TRBJ1-1 | TRBV7-2 | TGTGCCAGCAGCTTAGTAATCGGGAACACTGAAGCTTTCTTT | CASSLVIGNTEAFF
14 | once | TRBD1 | TRBJ2-7 | TRBV6-5 | TGTGCCAGCAGTTACCGGGACAGGGTCTACGAGCAGTACTTC | CASSYRDRVYEQYF
14 | few | TRBD1 | TRBJ1-2 | TRBV9 | TGTGCCAGCAGCATCGGACAGGGGGCATTAGGCTACACCTTC | CASSIGQGALGYTF
13 | NA | NA | TRBJ2-1 | TRBV28 | TGTGCCAGCACGAGCCTCGGATACAATGAGCAGTTCTTC | CASTSLGYNEQFF
14 | NA | NA | TRBJ1-1 | TRBV13 | TGTGCCAGCAGCCCACAGGGACGGCACACTGAAGCTTTCTTT | CASSPQGRHTEAFF
15 | NA | NA | TRBJ2-3 | TRBV5-4 | TGTGCCAGCAGCTCCGTAAGGGGGAGCACAGATACGCAGTATTTT | CASSSVRGSTDTQYF
14 | NA | NA | TRBJ1-5 | TRBV7-6 | TGTGCCAGCAGCTTATCCACCGGAAGCCAGCCCCAGCATTTT | CASSLSTGSQPQHF
12 | NA | NA | TRBJ2-2 | TRBV11-2 | TGTGCCAGCAGCCCCCTAGGAGGGGAGCTGTTTTTT | CASSPLGGELFF
12 | few | NA | TRBJ2-2 | TRBV28 | TGTGCCGGCAGAAGCCCGTCCGGGGAGCTGTTTTTT | CAGRSPSGELFF
15 | NA | TRBD1 | TRBJ1-6 | TRBV28 | TGTGCCAGCACCTCCGGGGACAGGGACAATTCACCCCTCCACTTT | CASTSGDRDNSPLHF
14 | once | TRBD1 | TRBJ1-1 | TRBV28 | TGTGCCAGCAGGGGGACAGGTGTGAACACTGAAGCTTTCTTT | CASRGTGVNTEAFF
18 | NA | NA | TRBJ2-4 | TRBV4-1 | TGCGCCAGCAGCCAAGATCCCCAGGGGCGCGGGGCCAAAAACATTCAGTACTTC | CASSQDPQGRGAKNIQYF
14 | NA | NA | TRBJ2-5 | TRBV9 | TGTGCCAGCAGCCTCGGAGGAACAGTAGAGACCCAGTACTTC | CASSLGGTVETQYF
18 | NA | TRBD2 | TRBJ2-1 | TRBV19 | TGTGCCAGTAGTAACCCGGGACTAGCGGGAGTTAGAGGTAATGAGCAGTTCTTC | CASSNPGLAGVRGNEQFF
17 | NA | TRBD1 | TRBJ2-3 | TRBV28 | TGTGCCAGCAGTCACGGACTGACAGGGAGTGGCACAGATACGCAGTATTTT | CASSHGLTGSGTDTQYF
14 | NA | NA | TRBJ1-4 | TRBV27 | TGTGCCAGCAGTTCACCAGGGGAAGGTGAAAAACTGTTTTTT | CASSSPGEGEKLFF
11 | NA | NA | TRBJ2-7 | TRBV5-5 | TGTGCCAGCAGCTTCTCGGGCCGCCGAAACTTC | CASSFSGRRNF